The 29 T cell receptor beta chains below were found in one sample sequenced in a study of tumor and adjacent non-tumor tissue in lung cancer. The library came from three nested PCR rounds adapted from ARM-PCR protocols. TCRdb processed the multiplex PCR reads anew with MiXCR; each CDR3 protein has one entry. The repertoire holds about 200,000 distinct CDR3 sequences, with about 76% as singletons. The template was RNA from unsorted bulk tissue. The sequenced sample consisted of lung tumor tissue. All receptors derive from a man between 60 and 75 years old with non-small cell lung cancer.

This clonotype was detected once. This rearrangement joins TRBV6-9 to TRBJ2-5, with a tentative D call TRBD1 (5 bases). The CDR3 is made up of 16 amino acids. Trimming took 6 bases from V and 1 from J, leaving 18 bases between them. The germline gives CDR1 MNHGY, CDR2 SVAAGI. CDR3 in DNA: TGTGCCAGCAGCCTTAGGGATCAGGGTCCCCAAGAGACCCAGTACTTC. It encodes CASSLRDQGPQETQYF.

For this clonotype: Germline and junction disagree at one end, which may indicate a read error. This CDR3 is CASNQDPQGSYGYTF. The CDR3 DNA reads TGCGCCAGCAACCAAGACCCACAGGGCAGCTATGGTTACACCTTC. The chain links TRBV4-3 to TRBJ1-2, with TRBD1 as a possible D gene (6 bases). CDR3 length: 15 amino acids. Germline CDR1 is LGHNA and CDR2 is YSLEER.

As to this clonotype: One base away lies a much larger clone, so this may be a sequencing read error. The chain recombines TRBV4-2 with TRBJ2-1; 12 positions agree with TRBD2. The CDR3 runs to 16 residues. CDR1 LGHNA and CDR2 YNFKEQ come from the germline V gene. CDR3 protein: CASRSSSGRAANEQLF. CDR3 nucleotide sequence: TGTGCCAGCAGATCATCTAGCGGGAGGGCGGCGAATGAGCAGTTATTC.

This clonotype was observed many times. The CDR3 here is CSARGEIGIFQQFF. The DNA for the CDR3 is TGCAGTGCTAGAGGGGAGATTGGAATTTTCCAGCAGTTCTTC. V gene TRBV20-1 combines with J gene TRBJ2-1, with D perhaps TRBD2 (5 bases). CDR1 is DFQATT and CDR2 is SNEGSKA in the germline V gene (reference sequence). Trimming left V 1 base short and J 11 bases short, with 18 bases between. The CDR3 loop spans 14 amino acids.

As concerns this clonotype: Since the CDR3 does not end with the conserved phenylalanine or tryptophan, this likely comes from a read error. The chain has TRBV12-3 or TRBV12-4 and TRBJ1-6; D is undetermined. The CDR3 runs 13 residues. V was trimmed by 6 bases and J by 9 bases, leaving 12 bases between them. CDR3 sequence reads: CASRVEASSPLHS. CDR3 nucleotide sequence: TGTGCCAGCAGAGTTGAGGCTAGTTCACCCCTCCACTCT.

On this clonotype: Given the absence of the conserved phenylalanine or tryptophan at the CDR3 end, a read error is likely. The rearrangement links TRBV20-1 to TRBJ2-5; TRBD2 might be the D (7 bases). Looked up from germline, CDR1 is DFQATT and CDR2 is SNEGSKA (reference sequence). Trimming took off 2 bases at V and 3 bases at J, with 19 bases between the two ends. The CDR3 length is 16 residues. In DNA form, the CDR3 reads TGCAGTGCTAGAAAACTAGGGGGGGCCCTCGAAGAGACCCAGTACCTC. It codes for CSARKLGGALEETQYL.

About this clonotype: Since the CDR3 does not end with the conserved phenylalanine or tryptophan, this likely comes from a read error. The DNA is omitted, as the CDR3 cannot be located on it reliably, and the CDR3 follows TCRdb's listing. This chain connects TRBV5-6 to TRBJ2-5; the table names TRBD1, a call not compared with the DNA. A total of 10 residues make up the CDR3, ends included. Germline V CDR1 and CDR2: SGHDT, YYEEEE. This chain's CDR3 is CAAPGGDPVL.

In this sample, this clonotype turned up once. One base away lies a much larger clone, so this may be a sequencing read error. CDR3: CASGLPLQGPYEQYF. CDR3 DNA sequence: TGTGCTAGTGGTTTGCCGTTACAGGGCCCCTACGAGCAGTACTTC. The chain recombines TRBV12-5 with TRBJ2-7; perhaps TRBD1 as D (6 bases). Trimming took off 2 bases at V and 2 bases at J, with 13 bases between the two ends. The CDR3 spans 15 residues. Germline V gene lookup returns CDR1 LGHNT and CDR2 FRNRAP. The whole variable domain, remainder taken from reference TRBV12-5 and TRBJ2-7, is DARVTQTPRHKVTEMGQEVTMRCQPILGHNTVFWYRQTMMQGLELLAYFRNRAPLDDSGMPKDRFSAEMPDATLATLKIQPSEPRDSAVYFCASGLPLQGPYEQYFGPGTRLTVT.

Points on this clonotype: At one end, the junction sequence differs from germline, possibly due to a read error. The chain is built from TRBV13 and TRBJ2-1, with D perhaps matching TRBD1 (6 bases). This CDR3 has 16 amino acids. Germline V CDR1 and CDR2: PRHDT, FYEKMQ (reference sequence). The CDR3 region is CAISLGGPLVLDEQFF. CDR3 nucleotides: TGTGCCATCAGCTTAGGGGGTCCCTTGGTACTCGATGAGCAGTTCTTC.

On this clonotype: The junction and the germline gene differ at one end; a read error may be behind it. V is TRBV11-2 and J is TRBJ2-1; D uncertain. The CDR3 has 15 amino acids. Germline V gene data show CDR1 as SGHAT and CDR2 as FQNNGV. The CDR3 protein is CASNLVAAGHNEQFF. The CDR3 bases are TGTGCCAGCAACTTAGTTGCGGCTGGGCACAATGAGCAGTTCTTC.

Comment on this clonotype: A much larger clone is a single base away; this may be a read error. The genes are TRBV29-1 and TRBJ2-7; no clear D gene. Germline CDR1 reads SQVTM; CDR2 reads ANQGSEA. Trimming shortened V by 0 bases and J by 2 bases, and 8 bases separated the two germline ends. There are 13 residues in the CDR3. CDR3 region: CSVEDFDPYEQYF. The CDR3 DNA is TGCAGCGTTGAAGATTTCGACCCCTACGAGCAGTACTTC.

With regard to this clonotype: The junction differs from germline at one of its ends, possibly a read error. The chain has TRBV6-1 and TRBJ2-7; D gene ambiguous. The CDR3 has 12 residues. Germline assignment: CDR1 MNHNS and CDR2 SASEGT. The CDR3 DNA reads TGTACCAGCAGAGACACTCCGATGGAGAAGTACTTC. Amino acid sequence: CTSRDTPMEKYF.

The V and J genes are TRBV29-1 and TRBJ2-7; D is possibly TRBD2 (7 bases). Germline CDR1 SQVTM, CDR2 ANQGSEA. The CDR3 length is 13 residues. Between the trimmed V and J ends, which lost 0 bases and 4 bases, there was a span of 10 bases. The CDR3 sequence: CSVEEGGRYEQYF. CDR3 DNA: TGCAGCGTTGAAGAGGGGGGGCGGTACGAGCAGTACTTC.

In the case of this clonotype: One end of the junction does not line up with germline, which may come from a read error. The rearrangement joins TRBV29-1 to TRBJ2-1; D possibly matches TRBD1 or TRBD2 (5 bases each). The CDR3 runs 13 residues. Germline CDR1 is SQVTM and CDR2 is ANQGSEA. CDR3 amino acids: CRVEGRSLNEQFF. The DNA for the CDR3 is TGCAGAGTTGAGGGACGGAGTCTCAATGAGCAGTTCTTC.

With respect to this clonotype: The junction and the germline gene differ at one end; a read error may be behind it. This chain uses TRBV20-1 with TRBJ2-3, with 10 bases lining up with TRBD2. The CDR3 has 14 amino acids. Germline V gives CDR1 DFQATT, CDR2 SNEGSKA (reference sequence). This CDR3 is CNARASGRADTQYF. Here the CDR3 DNA reads TGCAATGCTAGGGCCAGCGGGAGGGCAGATACGCAGTATTTT.

Remarks on this clonotype: The CDR3 does not close with the conserved phenylalanine or tryptophan, likely indicating a read error. The chain carries TRBV6-1 and TRBJ2-2; D not certain. The V gene lost 6 bases and the J gene lost 5 bases, with 7 bases spanning the gap. Germline V gives CDR1 MNHNS, CDR2 SASEGT. The CDR3 totals 12 residues. The CDR3 loop is CASRANTGELFL. The DNA of the CDR3 is TGTGCCAGCAGGGCTAATACCGGGGAGCTGTTTCTT.

This clonotype was seen once. Its ends do not fully match the called genes, so a read error is possible. This chain connects TRBV20-1 to TRBJ2-3, with 10 bases matching TRBD2. Per germline, CDR1 DFQATT and CDR2 SNEGSKA (reference sequence). This CDR3 has 14 amino acids. The CDR3 nucleotides read TGCAGTGCTGAACTAGCGGGGAAGACAGATACACAGTTTTTT. It yields the protein CSAELAGKTDTQFF.

Of note for this clonotype: At one of its ends the junction is not consistent with the germline gene, which may arise from a read error. The chain couples TRBV11-1 to TRBJ1-6, with D possibly being TRBD1 (5 bases). Germline CDR1 and CDR2: SGHAT and FQDESV (reference sequence). The CDR3 contains 16 residues. The CDR3 here is CASNLSGTRDVLPLHF. The CDR3 region has the DNA TGTGCCAGCAACTTAAGTGGGACGCGAGACGTATTACCCCTCCACTTT.

In its sample, this clonotype was seen many times. The chain's CDR3 is CSARDQAGVVKNIQYF. DNA for the CDR3: TGCAGTGCTAGAGATCAGGCGGGAGTGGTCAAAAACATTCAGTACTTC. V gene TRBV20-1 combines with J gene TRBJ2-4; 7 positions match TRBD2. The V gene's germline CDR1 is DFQATT and CDR2 SNEGSKA (reference sequence). Trimming took 0 bases from V and 3 from J; bases not matched to a gene: 8. The CDR3 runs 16 residues.

About this clonotype: A much larger clone is a single base away; this may be a read error. The rearrangement joins TRBV6-1 to TRBJ2-1; 7 bases map to TRBD1. Germline trimming cut 6 bases from V and 6 bases from J; bases unmatched to any gene: 5. The CDR3 has 13 amino acids. Germline loops: CDR1 MNHNS, CDR2 SASEGT. The chain's CDR3 is CASRGQRFNEQFF. The CDR3 nucleotides read TGTGCCAGCAGGGGACAGCGGTTCAATGAGCAGTTCTTC.

The gene calls are TRBV5-1 and TRBJ2-5; D is uncertain. Looked up from germline, CDR1 is SGHRS and CDR2 is YFSETQ. V lost 4 bases and J lost 5, with 15 bases in between. The CDR3 has 14 amino acids. CDR3: CASSIAGLGETQYF. The CDR3 DNA follows: TGCGCCAGCAGCATAGCAGGCCTTGGGGAGACCCAGTACTTC.

The chain joins TRBV30 to TRBJ2-3, with TRBD2 identical over 7 bases. CDR1 and CDR2 from the germline V gene are GTSNPN and SVGIG (reference sequence). The CDR3 spans 13 residues. V lost 7 bases and J lost 4; bases outside the gene matches: 8. CDR3 in DNA: TGTGCCTTCGATGGGGGGAGGGCAGATACGCAGTATTTT. Amino acid sequence: CAFDGGRADTQYF. Using reference TRBV30 and TRBJ2-3 for the parts outside the CDR3, the full variable domain is SQTIHQWPATLVQPVGSPLSLECTVEGTSNPNLYWYRQAAGRGLQLLFYSVGIGQISSEVPQNLSASRPQDRQFILSSKKLLLSDSGFYLCAFDGGRADTQYFGPGTRLTVL.

This clonotype has only a few counts. The chain carries TRBV28 and TRBJ2-7; the D gene is possibly TRBD2 (7 bases). Germline V lookup: CDR1 MDHEN, CDR2 SYDVKM. V dropped 5 bases and J dropped 6 bases, with 14 bases sitting between them. CDR3 length: 13 amino acids. CDR3 region: CASSVMAGAEQYF. The CDR3 region has the DNA TGTGCCAGCAGTGTAATGGCGGGGGCCGAGCAGTACTTC.

Concerning this clonotype itself: A read error may account for a junction end that differs from germline. This chain's CDR3 is CTSSQGMLNTEAFF. The CDR3 bases are TGCACCAGCAGCCAAGGGATGCTGAACACTGAAGCTTTCTTT. The chain combines TRBV4-3 with TRBJ1-1; D is uncertain. CDR3 length: 14 residues. Germline CDR1 reads LGHNA; CDR2 reads YSLEER.

Comment on this clonotype: A read error is possible here, since a much larger clone lies one base away. The V and J genes are TRBV6-1 and TRBJ1-1; a weak D match, TRBD1 (5 bases). Trimming removed 5 bases at V and 2 bases at J, with 12 bases between. Germline V gene lookup returns CDR1 MNHNS and CDR2 SASEGT. The CDR3 spans 14 residues. CDR3 amino acids: CASSWTGQNTEAFF. CDR3 bases: TGTGCCAGCAGTTGGACCGGACAAAACACTGAAGCTTTCTTT.

This clonotype occurred a few times. The chain uses TRBV12-3 or TRBV12-4 and TRBJ1-5; possibly TRBD1 for D (6 bases). Trimming pared 4 bases from V and 4 bases from J, leaving 11 bases between. The CDR3 totals 14 residues. The CDR3 DNA is TGTGCCAGCAGTTCTGGACAGCTTAATCAGCCCCAGCATTTT. It codes for CASSSGQLNQPQHF.

This clonotype showed up many times. This chain uses TRBV29-1 with TRBJ2-3, with a weak D call TRBD1 (6 bases). The CDR3 sequence is 11 residues long. Germline V lookup: CDR1 SQVTM, CDR2 ANQGSEA. V lost 6 bases, J lost 5 bases, and 9 bases lay in between. The CDR3 sequence: CSVAGEDTQYF. CDR3 sequence (DNA): TGCAGCGTGGCAGGGGAAGATACGCAGTATTTT.

Many counts were recorded for this clonotype. The V gene is TRBV5-6, the J gene TRBJ2-1, with D possibly matching TRBD2 (6 bases). CDR3 length: 14 residues. Trimming removed 4 bases at V and 6 bases at J, with 14 bases between. Germline V lookup: CDR1 SGHDT, CDR2 YYEEEE. The CDR3 nucleotides are TGTGCCAGCAGCCCCCGACTAGGGAGCAATGAGCAGTTCTTC. Protein: CASSPRLGSNEQFF.

The chain carries TRBV20-1 and TRBJ2-5, with 7 bases fitting TRBD2. V lost 2 bases, J lost 2 bases, and 11 bases stayed unmatched. The CDR3 has 16 amino acids. CDR1 DFQATT and CDR2 SNEGSKA come from the germline V gene (reference sequence). CDR3 nucleotide sequence: TGCAGTGCTAGACCGTTACCTAGCGGTGGACAAGAGACCCAGTACTTC. Its protein is CSARPLPSGGQETQYF.